This T cell receptor beta chain originates from a study of a mutant IDH1 vaccine in newly diagnosed glioma. Profiling relied on immunoSEQ multiplex PCR, and the TCRdb table lists in-frame clones only, not all of them. In the table there are 30,000 to 35,000 clones, about nine tenths of which are singletons. Sample time point: baseline, week 1 (first vaccination visit). Specified treatment: pre-vaccination baseline after standard-of-care therapy. Notes on this clone: At the DNA level, this CDR3 is encoded by other sequences in the same sample as well.

CDR1 and CDR2 from the germline V gene are MGHDK and SYGVNS. The CDR3 totals 11 residues. Trimming cost V 3 bases and J 4 bases, with 4 bases left between them. The receptor comes from a middle-aged woman with glioma. This sample comprised PBMCs, obtained from a glioma patient treated with radiotherapy, temozolomide or both. V is TRBV25-1 and J is TRBJ2-7; D unclear. CDR3 sequence reads: CASSDGYEQYF. DNA for the CDR3: TGTGCCAGCAGTGACGGGTACGAGCAGTACTTC.